This TCR beta chain was identified in a study of blood T cell repertoires in COVID-19 (dated by TCRdb to the early 2020s). Some background on the complete study: Collaborator samples came from the United States, Italy and Spain and covered acute and convalescent phases of COVID-19. Where available, HLA class I and class II types were taken from metadata supplied by the sample provider and were not determined by assay-based typing. The repertoires were made available in a free public database intended to serve as a resource for research on the immune response to SARS-CoV-2. Samples came from the ongoing ImmuneRACE study (first 160 participants) plus 1,254 subjects from 6 global collaborators. Deeply sampled blood TCRbeta repertoires from subjects exposed to, actively infected with, or recovered from COVID-19 were included in the dataset. The material from the prospective study consisted of cDNA or gDNA derived from T cells, B-cell-depleted T cells, or PBMCs. A de-identified subject ID, COVID-19 status, age in years and sex were almost always included in the sample metadata. Study-level results and caveats: How much clinical and demographic metadata was included differed by source and by participant, and the metadata was provided uncurated.

A second Seattle source provided samples from volunteer blood donors who had recovered from COVID-19. Whole blood was collected in K2EDTA tubes by collaborating institutions according to the institutions' own protocols. For TCRbeta analysis, collaborators shipped samples in one of three forms: frozen whole blood, isolated PBMCs, or DNA extracted from either of those sample types. A remark on this clone: The clone's antigen remains unknown. There are no base qualities to consult, and no much larger clone falls within one base.

The immunoSEQ Assay, a bias-controlled multiplex PCR, was used to amplify TCRbeta CDR3 regions from genomic DNA. Regarding the original processing steps: Nucleated cell counts per sample were estimated from amplification of reference gene primers within the assay. To quantify the absolute abundance of each unique TCRbeta CDR3 rearrangement, sequence reads were collapsed and filtered. For each sample, productive Simpson clonality was calculated as the square root of Simpson's diversity index across productive rearrangements. Imported from immuneACCESS, the table was reduced by TCRdb to in-frame sequences with V and J called. These copies leave out some clones; in studies compared against another copy, an unresolved V gene accounts for under half, and the cause of the remainder is not known. Clone size and V and J calls were adopted from that table, with D and trimming inferred from the DNA. The sample contains about 280,000 clones, about nine tenths of them found a single time. Roughly 2.4% of the sample belongs to the ten largest clones.

Taken from cysteine to phenylalanine, the CDR3 has 15 residues. Just the 45-base CDR3 DNA is kept, in frame starting at base 1. Germline trimming amounts to 2 bases on V and 0 bases on J, with 4 as the count of junction bases outside the gene matches. In the germline V gene, CDR1 corresponds to MNHEY and CDR2 to SVGEGT. The sequenced material came from peripheral blood. Recombination connected TRBV6-2 or TRBV6-3 to TRBJ2-7, and 7 bases in between align with TRBD2. This TCR came from a woman aged 50 to 60 who had recovered from COVID-19. The bases read TGTGCCAGCAGTTACGGAGCGGGGAGCTCCTACGAGCAGTACTTC. The encoded protein is CASSYGAGSSYEQYF.